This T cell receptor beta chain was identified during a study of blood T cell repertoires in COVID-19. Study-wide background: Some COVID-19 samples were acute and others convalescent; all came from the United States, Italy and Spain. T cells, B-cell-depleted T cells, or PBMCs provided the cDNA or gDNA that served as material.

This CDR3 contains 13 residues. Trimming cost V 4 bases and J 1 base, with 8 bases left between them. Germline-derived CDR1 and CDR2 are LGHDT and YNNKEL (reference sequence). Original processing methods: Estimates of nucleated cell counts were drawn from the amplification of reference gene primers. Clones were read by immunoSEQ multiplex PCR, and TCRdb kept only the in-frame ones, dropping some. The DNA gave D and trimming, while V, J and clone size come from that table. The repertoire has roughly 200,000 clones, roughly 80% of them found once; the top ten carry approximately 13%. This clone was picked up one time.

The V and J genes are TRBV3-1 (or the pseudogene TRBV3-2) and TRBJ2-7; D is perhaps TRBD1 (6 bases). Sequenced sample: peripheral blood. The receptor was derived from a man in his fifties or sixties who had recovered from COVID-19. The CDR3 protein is CASSLRGSYEQYF. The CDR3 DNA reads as TGTGCCAGCAGCCTCAGGGGATCCTACGAGCAGTACTTC.